One and the same sample provided the 11 T cell receptor beta chains below, sequenced in a study of early T cells in non-severe SARS-CoV-2 infection. TCRdb reprocessed the 5' RACE reads via MiXCR and lists one record per CDR3 protein. Seen here are 25,000 to 35,000 distinct CDR3 sequences, 2.9% observed once, and the top ten hold over 0.65%. The sequenced material came from whole blood. The receptors derive from an adult who was a healthcare worker with PCR-confirmed SARS-CoV-2 infection or an uninfected control (not recorded which).

This clonotype occurred many times. The rearrangement uses TRBV7-3 and TRBJ2-3, with a tentative D call TRBD2 (5 bases). V lost 5 bases and J 4 bases, leaving 16 bases between the germline ends. The germline V gene encodes CDR1 SGHTA and CDR2 FQGTGA. This CDR3 has 15 residues. The CDR3 DNA reads TGTGCCAGCAGCCGTGCGGACTCCGCGGCAGATACGCAGTATTTT. Protein sequence: CASSRADSAADTQYF.

In this sample, this clonotype turned up many times. CDR3 coding DNA: TGTGCCAGCAGCTTAACCCCAGGCGGGGAGCTGTTTTTT. Its translation is CASSLTPGGELFF. This chain joins TRBV7-3 and TRBJ2-2; the D is unclear. The CDR3 totals 13 residues. Germline-derived CDR1 and CDR2 are SGHTA and FQGTGA. V lost 0 bases to trimming and J lost 7 bases, with 6 bases between them.

Ten or more counts support this clonotype. Written as DNA, the CDR3 is TGTGCCAGCAGCTCCCGGGGCCCCGGGGCTAATGAAAAACTGTTTTTT. The encoded protein is CASSSRGPGANEKLFF. The rearrangement uses TRBV7-9 and TRBJ1-4; weak D call: TRBD1 (5 bases). Trimming stripped 4 bases from V and 3 bases from J, with 15 bases between. Per the germline V gene, CDR1 is SEHNR and CDR2 is FQNEAQ (reference sequence). This CDR3 has 16 amino acids.

The sample holds many counts of this clonotype. CDR3 DNA: TGCAGCGTTGAAGCCGGGGTTAACGGGGAGCTGTTTTTT. This codes for CSVEAGVNGELFF. The chain recombines TRBV29-1 with TRBJ2-2; D might be TRBD2 (5 bases). This CDR3 is 13 amino acids long. Germline values: CDR1 SQVTM, CDR2 ANQGSEA. Trimming cost V 1 base and J 7 bases, with 10 bases left between them.

This clonotype has at least ten counts. The rearrangement joins TRBV5-6 to TRBJ1-3; tentatively, D is TRBD1 (5 bases). Between the trimmed V and J ends, which lost 0 bases and 0 bases, there was a span of 13 bases. This CDR3 contains 17 residues. Germline V gene lookup returns CDR1 SGHDT and CDR2 YYEEEE. The CDR3 here is CASSLEGGTLSGNTIYF. CDR3 nucleotides: TGTGCCAGCAGCTTGGAGGGAGGGACTCTCTCTGGAAACACCATATATTTT.

This clonotype was detected ten times or more. J is TRBJ2-5 and V is TRBV7-2, with D possibly being TRBD1 or TRBD2 (5 bases each). CDR1 SGHTA and CDR2 FQGNSA come from the germline V gene. The V and J ends lost 6 bases and 5 bases respectively, with 13 bases between them. CDR3 length: 13 amino acids. The chain's CDR3 is CASSWGIGETQYF. CDR3 DNA: TGTGCCAGCAGTTGGGGGATTGGGGAGACCCAGTACTTC.

This clonotype was seen repeatedly, ten times or more. This rearrangement joins TRBV5-1 to TRBJ1-2, with a possible D match to TRBD1 (5 bases). The CDR3 totals 16 residues. The V gene's germline CDR1 is SGHRS and CDR2 YFSETQ. The germline V and J ends were trimmed by 4 bases and 0 bases, with 16 bases remaining between them. For the CDR3, the DNA is TGCGCCAGCAGCCACACACCAGACAGTTCTAACTATGGCTACACCTTC. Amino acids: CASSHTPDSSNYGYTF.

This clonotype counts as medium-sized (0.01 to 0.1%). This rearrangement joins TRBV19 to TRBJ2-2; D is unresolved. CDR3 length: 13 residues. The V gene lost 6 bases and the J gene lost 4 bases, with 9 bases spanning the gap. The germline gives CDR1 LNHDA, CDR2 SQIVND (reference sequence). CDR3 region: CASSRTLTGELFF. The CDR3 bases are TGTGCCAGTAGCAGGACCCTCACCGGGGAGCTGTTTTTT.

This clonotype showed up many times. This rearrangement joins TRBV7-3 to TRBJ2-5; unclear D gene. Trimming took off 2 bases at V and 4 bases at J, with 8 bases between the two ends. The CDR3 has 13 amino acids. CDR1 is SGHTA, CDR2 FQGTGA, per germline. The CDR3 loop reads CASSLFLGETQYF. The CDR3, as DNA: TGTGCCAGCAGCTTATTTCTGGGAGAGACCCAGTACTTC.

Ten or more counts support this clonotype. V gene TRBV7-9 combines with J gene TRBJ1-2; tentative D call: TRBD1 (5 bases). The length of the CDR3 is 14 residues. The germline V gene encodes CDR1 SEHNR and CDR2 FQNEAQ (reference sequence). Between the trimmed V and J ends, which lost 5 bases and 2 bases, there was a span of 12 bases. The DNA of the CDR3 is TGTGCCAGCAGCGGGGCACCCGTCAACTATGGCTACACCTTC. Amino acids: CASSGAPVNYGYTF.

Sample share makes this clonotype medium-sized. The chain links TRBV5-5 to TRBJ2-7; D is unclear. This CDR3 has 12 residues. V was cut by 1 base and J by 4 bases, with 6 bases left in between. The germline gives CDR1 SGHKS, CDR2 YYEKEE (reference sequence). CDR3 sequence: CASSLSLYEQYV. The CDR3 nucleotides are TGTGCCAGCAGCTTGTCACTTTACGAGCAGTACGTC.